The 25 T cell receptor beta chains given below trace back to one sample, sequenced in a study of identical twins. A single record per CDR3 protein comes from TCRdb applying MiXCR to the 5' RACE reads. This table holds 200,000 to 250,000 distinct CDR3 sequences, under 8.5% found once. These sequences were also reported in another study, on T cells expressing NK-cell markers.

The source material was CD8+ T cells sorted from blood. The receptors derive from a woman aged 18-35 years in good health.

At least ten counts were recorded for this clonotype. The chain is built from TRBV6-1 and TRBJ1-5; TRBD1 is a possible D gene (5 bases). The CDR3 sequence is 14 residues long. CDR1 and CDR2 from the germline V gene are MNHNS and SASEGT. Trimming took 5 bases from V and 7 from J, leaving 15 bases between them. CDR3 in DNA: TGTGCCAGCAGTCCCGCCCAGGGAAAACAGCCCCAGCATTTT. Amino acids: CASSPAQGKQPQHF.

About this clonotype: Possible read error: a much larger clone is one base away. The chain has TRBV5-1 and TRBJ2-1; a weak D match, TRBD2 (5 bases). In germline, CDR1 is SGHRS, CDR2 YFSETQ. This CDR3 is 16 amino acids long. The CDR3 loop reads CASSLERTPLYNGQFF. DNA of the CDR3: TGCGCCAGCAGCTTGGAAAGGACTCCCCTTTACAATGGGCAGTTCTTC.

The V and J genes are TRBV12-5 and TRBJ2-7, with D unresolved. Germline loops: CDR1 LGHNT, CDR2 FRNRAP. The CDR3 contains 12 residues. V was pared by 1 base and J by 2 bases, with 3 bases between. Here the CDR3 DNA reads TGTGCTAGTGGTTTGGGCACCTACGAGCAGTACTTC. It yields the protein CASGLGTYEQYF.

This clonotype was detected a few times. The chain links TRBV2 to TRBJ2-1; TRBD2 matches at 8 bases. The CDR3 has 14 residues. The V segment lost 7 bases and the J segment 8 bases; nucleotides outside the gene matches: 10. CDR1 SNHLY and CDR2 FYNNEI come from the germline V gene. The CDR3 nucleotides read TGTGCCAGCATGGGCGGGAGGATTGGGTATGAGCAGTTCTTC. It translates to CASMGGRIGYEQFF.

This clonotype was recorded a few times. This chain links TRBV15 with TRBJ2-7, with D maybe TRBD2 (5 bases). This CDR3 is built from 13 residues. Germline-derived CDR1 and CDR2 are LNHNV and YYDKDF (reference sequence). V was trimmed by 4 bases and J by 6 bases, leaving 13 bases between them. The CDR3 loop is CATSTHSAFEQYF. The CDR3 bases are TGTGCCACCAGCACCCATAGCGCCTTCGAGCAGTACTTC.

V usage is TRBV4-1 and J usage is TRBJ2-1; D not certain. Per the germline V gene, CDR1 is MGHRA and CDR2 is YSYEKL. V was shortened by 4 bases and J by 10 bases, with 8 bases between the two germline ends. CDR3 size: 11 residues. CDR3 protein: CASSRRYEQFF. The CDR3 DNA sequence: TGCGCCAGCAGCCGTCGCTACGAGCAGTTCTTC.

This clonotype was seen only a few times. The V and J genes are TRBV3-1 and TRBJ1-1; the D gene is possibly TRBD1 (5 bases). V was cut by 0 bases and J by 0 bases, with 14 bases left in between. CDR3 size: 17 residues. Germline assignment: CDR1 LGHDT and CDR2 YNNKEL (reference sequence). CDR3 sequence: CASSQDSTGRVNTEAFF. CDR3 in DNA: TGTGCCAGCAGCCAAGATAGCACAGGCAGGGTGAACACTGAAGCTTTCTTT.

This clonotype was picked up one time. One end of the junction fails to match germline, which may point to a read error. The rearrangement joins TRBV3-1 to TRBJ2-1; TRBD2 matches at 10 bases. CDR3 length: 18 residues. CDR1 LGHDT and CDR2 YNNKEL come from the germline V gene (reference sequence). The CDR3 DNA sequence: TGTACCAGCAGCATACTAGCGGGAATAAATATGGAACAGGATGAGCAGTTCTTC. Residues: CTSSILAGINMEQDEQFF.

This clonotype was observed at least ten times. The CDR3 region has the DNA TGTGCCAGCAGTGGGCCGGGGAGGTTAGTTGGTAGCACTGAAGCTTTCTTT. This codes for CASSGPGRLVGSTEAFF. V is TRBV12-3 or TRBV12-4 and J is TRBJ1-1; D ambiguous. The V gene lost 5 bases and the J gene lost 4 bases, with 23 bases spanning the gap. The CDR3 loop spans 17 amino acids.

This chain uses TRBV2 with TRBJ2-1, with 8 bases identical to TRBD1. Germline CDR1 is SNHLY and CDR2 is FYNNEI. J gave up 2 bases and V 4 bases, and 7 bases lay outside the gene matches. This CDR3 is built from 16 residues. The CDR3: CASSGVGTGTYNEQFF. The CDR3 nucleotides read TGTGCCAGCAGTGGGGTGGGGACAGGTACCTACAATGAGCAGTTCTTC.

This clonotype was seen at least ten times. V gene TRBV6-5 combines with J gene TRBJ2-7; D tentatively reads TRBD1 or TRBD2 (5 bases each). The CDR3 runs 14 residues. The germline CDR1 and CDR2 sequences are MNHEY and SVGAGI. Trimming left V 2 bases short and J 1 base short, with 9 bases between. Written as DNA, the CDR3 is TGTGCCAGCAGTTACGGGGACGGATCCTACGAGCAGTACTTC. Amino acids: CASSYGDGSYEQYF.

This clonotype was seen more than once but under ten times. The genes are TRBV12-5 and TRBJ1-5, with 7 bases matching TRBD1. CDR3 length equals 17 residues. Germline CDR1 is LGHNT and CDR2 is FRNRAP. The ends lost 0 bases at V and 2 bases at J; junction bases unmatched: 7. The DNA of the CDR3 is TGTGCTAGTGGTTTGGTAGGGAGGGGGCCAGGCAATCAGCCCCAGCATTTT. Translating it yields CASGLVGRGPGNQPQHF.

This clonotype was found a few times. CDR3 protein: CASSLAHRIMNTEAFF. The CDR3 DNA is TGTGCCAGCAGCTTAGCCCACAGGATAATGAACACTGAAGCTTTCTTT. The rearrangement uses TRBV7-9 and TRBJ1-1; a weak D match, TRBD1 (5 bases). The germline CDR1 and CDR2 sequences are SEHNR and FQNEAQ (reference sequence). Trimming pared 0 bases from V and 0 bases from J, leaving 11 bases between. This CDR3 has 16 residues.

This clonotype was seen a handful of times. This chain uses TRBV13 with TRBJ2-3; D is unresolved. The CDR3 runs to 12 residues. V lost 5 bases and J 5 bases, leaving 8 bases between the germline ends. Germline V CDR1 and CDR2: PRHDT, FYEKMQ (reference sequence). CDR3 coding DNA: TGTGCCAGCAGCGTACCCAGAGATACGCAGTATTTT. It encodes CASSVPRDTQYF.

This clonotype was detected ten times or more. The rearrangement links TRBV6-6 to TRBJ2-1; D remains ambiguous. CDR3 size: 11 residues. V gave up 8 bases and J gave up 7 bases, with 9 bases separating them. Germline V lookup: CDR1 MNHNY, CDR2 SVGAGI (reference sequence). CDR3: CASHAGNEQFF. The CDR3 DNA follows: TGTGCCAGCCACGCTGGGAATGAGCAGTTCTTC.

The chain links TRBV20-1 to TRBJ1-1; tentative D call: TRBD1 (5 bases). Deletions cut 1 base from V and 5 bases from J, with 11 bases between. Germline V gene sequence: CDR1 DFQATT, CDR2 SNEGSKA (reference sequence). The CDR3 is made up of 13 amino acids. DNA for the CDR3: TGCAGTGCTAGAGGGGGCAGGGAGACTGAAGCTTTCTTT. Encoded protein: CSARGGRETEAFF.

This clonotype was picked up many times. The chain links TRBV15 to TRBJ2-3, with 9 bases that match TRBD2. With V trimmed by 3 bases and J by 2 bases, 3 bases remained unmatched. This CDR3 spans 15 amino acids. From germline, CDR1 is LNHNV and CDR2 YYDKDF (reference sequence). The CDR3 coding sequence is TGTGCCACCAGCAGGACTAGCGGACTCACAGATACGCAGTATTTT. This translates into CATSRTSGLTDTQYF.

The chain joins TRBV9 to TRBJ1-6; 7 bases are a match to TRBD1. V gave up 3 bases and J gave up 7 bases; unmatched junction bases: 7. The germline V gene has CDR1 SGDLS and CDR2 YYNGEE. The CDR3 covers 15 residues. The CDR3 bases are TGTGCCAGCAGCGGACGGACAGGATTCAATTCACCCCTCCACTTT. Amino acid sequence: CASSGRTGFNSPLHF.

This clonotype has a handful of counts. The chain carries TRBV7-7 and TRBJ2-5; maybe TRBD2 (6 bases). The V gene's germline CDR1 is SSHAT and CDR2 FNYEAQ (reference sequence). The CDR3 extends over 16 amino acids. V was trimmed by 5 bases and J by 5 bases, leaving 21 bases between them. The CDR3 reads CASSPTPRGGGETQYF. The CDR3, as DNA: TGTGCCAGCAGCCCGACTCCGCGGGGAGGAGGGGAGACCCAGTACTTC.

The rearrangement joins TRBV7-9 to TRBJ1-4; D ambiguous. Germline V CDR1 and CDR2: SEHNR, FQNEAQ (reference sequence). This CDR3 comprises 13 residues. V was cut by 7 bases and J by 4 bases, with 10 bases left in between. The CDR3 loop is CASTPRGNEKLFF. CDR3 bases: TGTGCCAGCACCCCCCGGGGTAATGAAAAACTGTTTTTT.

The chain links TRBV7-9 to TRBJ2-1; D gene ambiguous. The CDR3 runs to 13 residues. V gave up 5 bases and J gave up 9 bases, with 14 bases separating them. Germline-derived CDR1 and CDR2 are SEHNR and FQNEAQ (reference sequence). The CDR3 bases are TGTGCCAGCAGCCCACTCACAAGGGCTGAGCAGTTCTTC. Protein: CASSPLTRAEQFF.

The genes are TRBV7-9 and TRBJ2-3; unclear D gene. CDR3 length: 15 residues. The V and J ends lost 5 bases and 6 bases respectively, with 18 bases between them. CDR1 and CDR2 (germline): SEHNR, FQNEAQ (reference sequence). CDR3 coding DNA: TGTGCCAGCAGCCCGCCCGGTTCAGGTTTGGATACGCAGTATTTT. Translating gives CASSPPGSGLDTQYF.

V is TRBV13 and J is TRBJ2-1, with TRBD2 matching 9 bases. The CDR3 covers 12 residues. The V gene end was trimmed by 1 base and the J gene end by 13 bases; junction bases not matched to a gene: 2. The germline V gene encodes CDR1 PRHDT and CDR2 FYEKMQ (reference sequence). The CDR3 sequence is CASSLVAGVQFF. CDR3 coding DNA: TGTGCCAGCAGCTTAGTAGCGGGAGTCCAGTTCTTC. The full variable domain, in which reference TRBV13 and TRBJ2-1 provide the parts outside the CDR3, is AAGVIQSPRHLIKEKRETATLKCYPIPRHDTVYWYQQGPGQDPQFLISFYEKMQSDKGSIPDRFSAQQFSDYHSELNMSSLELGDSALYFCASSLVAGVQFFGPGTRLTVL.

This clonotype was detected many times. This rearrangement joins TRBV4-3 to TRBJ2-7; D is possibly TRBD1 (7 bases). Germline V gene lookup returns CDR1 LGHNA and CDR2 YSLEER. This CDR3 has 15 residues. V was cut by 0 bases and J by 0 bases, with 9 bases left in between. In nucleotides, the CDR3 is TGCGCCAGCAGCCAAGACAGGGGGGCCTCCTACGAGCAGTACTTC. Encoded protein: CASSQDRGASYEQYF.

This clonotype was seen repeatedly, ten times or more. The rearrangement links TRBV5-1 to TRBJ2-2; 10 positions match TRBD2. The CDR3 is 15 amino acids. Trimming cost V 5 bases and J 5 bases; bases outside gene matches: 6. Germline V gene lookup returns CDR1 SGHRS and CDR2 YFSETQ. The CDR3 is CASSFLAGETGELFF. The CDR3 DNA is TGCGCCAGCAGTTTTCTAGCGGGAGAGACCGGGGAGCTGTTTTTT.